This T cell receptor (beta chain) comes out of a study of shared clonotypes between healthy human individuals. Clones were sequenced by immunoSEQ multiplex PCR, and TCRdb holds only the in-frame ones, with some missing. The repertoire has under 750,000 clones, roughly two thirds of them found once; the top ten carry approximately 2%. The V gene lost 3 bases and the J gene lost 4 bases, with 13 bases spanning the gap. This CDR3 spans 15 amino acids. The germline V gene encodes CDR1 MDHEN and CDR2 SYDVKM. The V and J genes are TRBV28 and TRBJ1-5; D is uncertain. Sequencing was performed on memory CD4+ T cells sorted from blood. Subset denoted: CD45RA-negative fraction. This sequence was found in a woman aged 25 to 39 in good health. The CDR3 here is CASSFSPPVNQPQHF. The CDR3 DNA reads TGTGCCAGCAGTTTCTCCCCGCCAGTAAATCAGCCCCAGCATTTT.